This is a list of T cell receptor beta chains from one sample in a study of blood T cell repertoires in COVID-19. The assay was immunoSEQ multiplex PCR, and TCRdb's table has in-frame clones only and misses some. This sample has over 200,000 clones, with roughly 84% found just once. The sample was peripheral blood. The source of these receptors is a man aged 40-55 years with active or convalescent COVID-19. CDR3s include the opening cysteine and the closing phenylalanine or tryptophan. The D gene is left open where the match is weak. A row's size may be missing; if present it is once, few, many or a size class.

cdr3_nt: TGTGCCAGCAGCCCCGGGACACCTGAAGCTTTCTTT; cdr3_aa: CASSPGTPEAFF; d_call: .; j_call: TRBJ1-1; v_call: TRBV6-5; clone_size: .
cdr3_nt: TGTGCCAGCAGCCTAAACAGGGGGCCTACCTACGAGCAGTACTTC; cdr3_aa: CASSLNRGPTYEQYF; d_call: TRBD1; j_call: TRBJ2-7; v_call: TRBV5-4; clone_size: .
cdr3_nt: TGTGCCAGCAGCTTGGGGACTAGCGGGATATACTCCTACGAGCAGTACTTC; cdr3_aa: CASSLGTSGIYSYEQYF; d_call: TRBD2; j_call: TRBJ2-7; v_call: TRBV5-4; clone_size: .
cdr3_nt: TGTGCCAGCAGCCAAGCGGGACAGGGGGCGTTTGGCACTGAAGCTTTCTTT; cdr3_aa: CASSQAGQGAFGTEAFF; d_call: TRBD1; j_call: TRBJ1-1; v_call: TRBV3-1/TRBV3-2; clone_size: .
cdr3_nt: TGTGCCAGCAGCTTACCCACAGGGGGAAACACCATATATTTT; cdr3_aa: CASSLPTGGNTIYF; d_call: .; j_call: TRBJ1-3; v_call: TRBV7-9; clone_size: .
cdr3_nt: TGCGCCAGCAGCTACCTAGGGGGTAATTCACCCCTCCACTTT; cdr3_aa: CASSYLGGNSPLHF; d_call: .; j_call: TRBJ1-6; v_call: TRBV5-1; clone_size: .
cdr3_nt: TGTGCCAGTAGTTTACCGGACAGGGGGAACACTGAAGCTTTCTTT; cdr3_aa: CASSLPDRGNTEAFF; d_call: TRBD1; j_call: TRBJ1-1; v_call: TRBV19; clone_size: .
cdr3_nt: TGCGCCAGCAGTGACCGGGACAGGGGCCAACAGCCCCAGCATTTT; cdr3_aa: CASSDRDRGQQPQHF; d_call: TRBD1; j_call: TRBJ1-5; v_call: TRBV10-2; clone_size: .
cdr3_nt: TGTGCCAGTAGTATCGGGACAGCCTATGAAGCTTTCTTT; cdr3_aa: CASSIGTAYEAFF; d_call: TRBD1; j_call: TRBJ1-1; v_call: TRBV19; clone_size: .
cdr3_nt: TGTGCCAGCAGCTCCGGACAGGGAAGCGGCTACACCTTC; cdr3_aa: CASSSGQGSGYTF; d_call: TRBD1; j_call: TRBJ1-2; v_call: TRBV14; clone_size: .
cdr3_nt: TGTGCCTCCAGTTCCTGGCCTGGAAACACCATATATTTT; cdr3_aa: CASSSWPGNTIYF; d_call: .; j_call: TRBJ1-3; v_call: TRBV30; clone_size: .
cdr3_nt: TGTGCCACCTTGGGGGTGGGGGGTCCTGGAAACACCATATATTTT; cdr3_aa: CATLGVGGPGNTIYF; d_call: .; j_call: TRBJ1-3; v_call: TRBV24-1; clone_size: few
cdr3_nt: TGTGCCAGCAGCGTAGACCCAGGCAATCAGCCCCAGCATTTT; cdr3_aa: CASSVDPGNQPQHF; d_call: .; j_call: TRBJ1-5; v_call: TRBV9; clone_size: .
cdr3_nt: TGTGCCAGCAGCTTGCCGGGGGGCAGGGGCTACACCTTC; cdr3_aa: CASSLPGGRGYTF; d_call: .; j_call: TRBJ1-2; v_call: TRBV5-6; clone_size: .
cdr3_nt: TGTGCCATCAGTGGTGGGGACAGGGGGGCCGCTGAGCAGTACTTC; cdr3_aa: CAISGGDRGAAEQYF; d_call: TRBD1; j_call: TRBJ2-7; v_call: TRBV10-3; clone_size: .
cdr3_nt: TGTGCCAGCAGTGAATCCTCGAATGGCAGGGGGCGAACTGAAGCTTTCTTT; cdr3_aa: CASSESSNGRGRTEAFF; d_call: TRBD1; j_call: TRBJ1-1; v_call: TRBV6-1; clone_size: .
cdr3_nt: TGTGCCAGCAGCCCAACGGGATACGAGCAGTACTTC; cdr3_aa: CASSPTGYEQYF; d_call: .; j_call: TRBJ2-7; v_call: TRBV12-3/TRBV12-4; clone_size: .
cdr3_nt: TGCGCCAGCAGCTTTTCCCCGGGAGGGCCGAATGAGCAGTTCTTC; cdr3_aa: CASSFSPGGPNEQFF; d_call: TRBD2; j_call: TRBJ2-1; v_call: TRBV5-1; clone_size: .
cdr3_nt: TGTGCCAGCAGCTTTCCAGGCTACGAGCAGTACTTC; cdr3_aa: CASSFPGYEQYF; d_call: .; j_call: TRBJ2-7; v_call: TRBV7-2; clone_size: .
cdr3_nt: TGTGCCAGCAGTCCAGACAGGGTCGACAATGAGCAGTTCTTC; cdr3_aa: CASSPDRVDNEQFF; d_call: TRBD1; j_call: TRBJ2-1; v_call: TRBV6-5; clone_size: .
cdr3_nt: TGTGCCAGCAGCGCCGGGACAGGTAGCTCCTACGAGCAGTACTTC; cdr3_aa: CASSAGTGSSYEQYF; d_call: TRBD1; j_call: TRBJ2-7; v_call: TRBV7-8; clone_size: few
cdr3_nt: TGCGCCAGCAGACCCGCGGGGCCGGAGACCCAGTACTTC; cdr3_aa: CASRPAGPETQYF; d_call: .; j_call: TRBJ2-5; v_call: TRBV5-1; clone_size: .
cdr3_nt: TGTGCTAGTGCCGGACCACTTGGGGGGGGCAATGAGCAGTTCTTC; cdr3_aa: CASAGPLGGGNEQFF; d_call: TRBD2; j_call: TRBJ2-1; v_call: TRBV12-5; clone_size: .
cdr3_nt: TGTGCCAGCAGCTTAGGGACTAGCGGGAGGCATGGTGAGCAGTTCTTC; cdr3_aa: CASSLGTSGRHGEQFF; d_call: TRBD2; j_call: TRBJ2-1; v_call: TRBV11-2; clone_size: few
cdr3_nt: TGTGCCAGCAGCCAGGGGGCGGGGGACACTGAAGCTTTCTTT; cdr3_aa: CASSQGAGDTEAFF; d_call: TRBD1; j_call: TRBJ1-1; v_call: TRBV5-4; clone_size: .
cdr3_nt: TGTGCCAGCAGGATGGGACTTTCTTCCTATGGCTACACCTTC; cdr3_aa: CASRMGLSSYGYTF; d_call: .; j_call: TRBJ1-2; v_call: TRBV28; clone_size: .
cdr3_nt: TGTGCCATCAGTGAGGAGACAGCCATTGGGGAAGCTTTCTTT; cdr3_aa: CAISEETAIGEAFF; d_call: .; j_call: TRBJ1-1; v_call: TRBV10-3; clone_size: .
cdr3_nt: TGTGCCAGCTCATTTCTAGCTGCAGCTGGAGATACGCAGTATTTT; cdr3_aa: CASSFLAAAGDTQYF; d_call: .; j_call: TRBJ2-3; v_call: TRBV18; clone_size: few
cdr3_nt: TGTGCCAGCAGCTTGGTGGGACAGAACACTGAAGCTTTCTTT; cdr3_aa: CASSLVGQNTEAFF; d_call: .; j_call: TRBJ1-1; v_call: TRBV5-8; clone_size: .
cdr3_nt: TGTGCCAGCAGCCCGACAAGACAGGGGCTGGATCATGAAAAACTGTTTTTT; cdr3_aa: CASSPTRQGLDHEKLFF; d_call: TRBD1; j_call: TRBJ1-4; v_call: TRBV28; clone_size: .
cdr3_nt: TGTGCCACCGAGGGACAGCCGGGTGGCTACACCTTC; cdr3_aa: CATEGQPGGYTF; d_call: TRBD1; j_call: TRBJ1-2; v_call: TRBV19; clone_size: .
cdr3_nt: TGTGCCAGCAGTCTAACAGGTTTCCAGGGGGCTGAAGCTTTCTTT; cdr3_aa: CASSLTGFQGAEAFF; d_call: TRBD1; j_call: TRBJ1-1; v_call: TRBV28; clone_size: .
cdr3_nt: TGTGCCAGCTCCGGGGGAAGCAATCAGCCCCAGCATTTT; cdr3_aa: CASSGGSNQPQHF; d_call: .; j_call: TRBJ1-5; v_call: TRBV18; clone_size: .
cdr3_nt: TGTGCCAGCAGCCTCGGACTAGCGGGGGGCGAGCAGTACTTC; cdr3_aa: CASSLGLAGGEQYF; d_call: TRBD2; j_call: TRBJ2-7; v_call: TRBV6-5; clone_size: .
cdr3_nt: TGTGCCAGCAGCCAAGATGGGACATCGTCCTACGAGCAGTACTTC; cdr3_aa: CASSQDGTSSYEQYF; d_call: .; j_call: TRBJ2-7; v_call: TRBV3-1/TRBV3-2; clone_size: .
cdr3_nt: TGTGCCAGCAGACCCTATCGGACAGCCTACGAGCAGTACTTC; cdr3_aa: CASRPYRTAYEQYF; d_call: .; j_call: TRBJ2-7; v_call: TRBV28; clone_size: .
cdr3_nt: TGTGCCAGCAGTGGTCCAGGGGCAAGTTCACCCCTCCACTTT; cdr3_aa: CASSGPGASSPLHF; d_call: .; j_call: TRBJ1-6; v_call: TRBV27; clone_size: .
cdr3_nt: TGTGCCAGCAGTTTGTACAGGGGGCAAGAGACCCAGTACTTC; cdr3_aa: CASSLYRGQETQYF; d_call: TRBD1; j_call: TRBJ2-5; v_call: TRBV27; clone_size: .
cdr3_nt: TGTGCCAGCAGAACACTAGTCGGGGGGACAAATTACGAGCAGTACTTC; cdr3_aa: CASRTLVGGTNYEQYF; d_call: .; j_call: TRBJ2-7; v_call: TRBV28; clone_size: .
cdr3_nt: TGTGCCAGCAGCAGAAGCGGGGGGGCCTACGAGCAGTACTTC; cdr3_aa: CASSRSGGAYEQYF; d_call: TRBD2; j_call: TRBJ2-7; v_call: TRBV7-3; clone_size: .
cdr3_nt: TGCGCCAGCAGCTTGTTTCCCGGAGTATATGGCTACACCTTC; cdr3_aa: CASSLFPGVYGYTF; d_call: .; j_call: TRBJ1-2; v_call: TRBV5-1; clone_size: .
cdr3_nt: TGTGCCAGCAGTTTACCTCCGACAGGGAGCCATGAGCAGTTCTTC; cdr3_aa: CASSLPPTGSHEQFF; d_call: TRBD1; j_call: TRBJ2-1; v_call: TRBV27; clone_size: .
cdr3_nt: TGCGCCAGCACAAGACCCGGGACAGGGGAAAAACTGTTTTTT; cdr3_aa: CASTRPGTGEKLFF; d_call: TRBD1; j_call: TRBJ1-4; v_call: TRBV5-1; clone_size: few
cdr3_nt: TGTGCCAGCAGTTTCGGACTAGCGAGCTCCTACGAGCAGTACTTC; cdr3_aa: CASSFGLASSYEQYF; d_call: TRBD2; j_call: TRBJ2-7; v_call: TRBV11-1; clone_size: .